The source of this T cell receptor beta chain is a study of blood T cell repertoires in COVID-19. Cohorts were based on clinical histories the participants reported. Here immunoSEQ multiplex PCR was the method, and the copy in TCRdb shows in-frame clones only, minus some. The sample has around 380,000 clones, about 89% seen once. The specimen sequenced was PBMCs or T cells enriched from blood (not recorded which). The clonotype was recovered from a man in his thirties or forties who had recovered from COVID-19.

In DNA, the CDR3 is TGTGCCAGCTCACCACCGGAGGTCGGCCAGCCCCAGCATTTT. Translated: CASSPPEVGQPQHF. The chain uses TRBV18 and TRBJ1-5; D is unclear. The CDR3 consists of 14 residues. V shed 0 bases and J shed 7 bases, with 10 bases lying between them. CDR1 and CDR2 from the germline V gene are KGHSH and LQKENI. Based on the CDR3 plus reference TRBV18 and TRBJ1-5, the full variable domain is NAGVMQNPRHLVRRRGQEARLRCSPMKGHSHVYWYRQLPEEGLKFMVYLQKENIIDESGMPKERFSAEFPKEGPSILRIQQVVRGDSAAYFCASSPPEVGQPQHFGDGTRLSIL.